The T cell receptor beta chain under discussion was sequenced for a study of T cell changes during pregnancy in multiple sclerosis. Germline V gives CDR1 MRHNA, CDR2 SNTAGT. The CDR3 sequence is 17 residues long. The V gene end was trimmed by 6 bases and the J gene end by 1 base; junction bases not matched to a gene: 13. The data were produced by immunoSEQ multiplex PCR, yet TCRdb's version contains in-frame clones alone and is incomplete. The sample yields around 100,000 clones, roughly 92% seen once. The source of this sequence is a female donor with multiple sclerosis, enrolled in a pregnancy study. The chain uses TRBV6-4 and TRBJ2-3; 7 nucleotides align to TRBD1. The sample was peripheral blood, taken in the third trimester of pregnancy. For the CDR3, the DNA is TGTGCCAGCAGGGACATACAGGGGCGCCGTGGCACAGATACGCAGTATTTT. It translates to CASRDIQGRRGTDTQYF.